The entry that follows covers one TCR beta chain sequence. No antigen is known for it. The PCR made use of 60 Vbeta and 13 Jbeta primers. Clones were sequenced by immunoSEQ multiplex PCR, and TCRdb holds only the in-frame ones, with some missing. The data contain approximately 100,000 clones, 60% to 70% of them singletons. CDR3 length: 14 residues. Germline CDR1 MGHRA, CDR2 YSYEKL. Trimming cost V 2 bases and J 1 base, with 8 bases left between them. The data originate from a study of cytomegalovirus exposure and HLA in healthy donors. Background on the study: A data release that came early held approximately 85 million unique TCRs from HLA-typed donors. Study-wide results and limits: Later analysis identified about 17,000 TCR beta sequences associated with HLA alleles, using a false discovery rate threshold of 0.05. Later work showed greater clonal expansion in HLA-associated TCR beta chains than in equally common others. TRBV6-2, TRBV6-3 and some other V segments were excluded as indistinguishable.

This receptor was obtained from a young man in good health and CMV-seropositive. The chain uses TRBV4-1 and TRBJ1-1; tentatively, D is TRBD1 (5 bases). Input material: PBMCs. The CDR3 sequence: CASSQIGENTEAFF. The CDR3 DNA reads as TGCGCCAGCAGCCAAATAGGGGAGAACACTGAAGCTTTCTTT.